The 5 T cell receptor beta chains listed next were all sequenced from one sample in a study of metastatic and nonmetastatic thyroid tumors. Via MiXCR, TCRdb re-called the PCR reads. Found here are 13,000 or so clones, approximately 25% of them singletons; the top ten hold over 15%. Ahead of thyroid surgery, no patient had received treatment of any kind. The sequenced sample was tumor tissue. The receptors derive from a female donor with papillary thyroid cancer or a benign thyroid nodule (not recorded which). Some clones in this sample may be carry-over from other donors' samples.

This clone has ten or more counts. The chain's CDR3 is CASGISLSGANVLTF. The CDR3 DNA reads as TGTGCCAGCGGGATCAGCCTCTCTGGGGCCAACGTCCTGACTTTC. V is TRBV2 and J is TRBJ2-6; no reliable D call. V gave up 8 bases and J gave up 0 bases, with 11 bases separating them. Germline V gene lookup returns CDR1 SNHLY and CDR2 FYNNEI. This CDR3 contains 15 residues.

This clone was recorded a few times. The gene calls are TRBV18 and TRBJ1-2; possibly TRBD1 for D (6 bases). V lost 4 bases and J lost 2, with 11 bases in between. CDR1 is KGHSH, CDR2 LQKENI, per germline. The CDR3 is 14 amino acids. The CDR3 coding sequence is TGTGCCAGCTCACTACAGGGTCGGAACTATGGCTACACCTTC. Translating gives CASSLQGRNYGYTF.

This clone was found a few times. DNA for the CDR3: TGTGCCAGCAGCTTAACCCAAATAGCGGGAGGGCCCAGCACCGGGGAGCTGTTTTTT. Its protein product is CASSLTQIAGGPSTGELFF. This chain connects TRBV7-3 to TRBJ2-2, with 11 bases that match TRBD2. V trimming: 0 bases; J trimming: 4 bases; junction bases outside the gene matches: 10. CDR1 is SGHTA and CDR2 is FQGTGA in the germline V gene. The CDR3 has 19 amino acids.

This clone has a count of ten or more. This chain connects TRBV4-1 to TRBJ1-5; D remains ambiguous. CDR1 and CDR2 (germline): MGHRA, YSYEKL. This CDR3 has 15 amino acids. Deletions cut 5 bases from V and 3 bases from J, with 14 bases between. The CDR3: CASSRPDGYNQPQHF. DNA of the CDR3: TGCGCCAGCAGCAGACCGGACGGATACAATCAGCCCCAGCATTTT.

This clone was counted many times. Here the CDR3 reads CASSLGSTTGQPQHF. The DNA of the CDR3 is TGTGCCAGCAGCTTGGGTTCCACCACTGGGCAGCCCCAGCATTTT. The gene calls are TRBV5-5 and TRBJ1-5; the D is unclear. This CDR3 comprises 15 residues. V dropped 0 bases and J dropped 7 bases, with 14 bases sitting between them. CDR1 is SGHKS, CDR2 YYEKEE, per germline (reference sequence). Looking up the rest from reference TRBV5-5 and TRBJ1-5 gives the full variable domain: DAGVTQSPTHLIKTRGQQVTLRCSPISGHKSVSWYQQVLGQGPQFIFQYYEKEERGRGNFPDRFSARQFPNYSSELNVNALLLGDSALYLCASSLGSTTGQPQHFGDGTRLSIL.